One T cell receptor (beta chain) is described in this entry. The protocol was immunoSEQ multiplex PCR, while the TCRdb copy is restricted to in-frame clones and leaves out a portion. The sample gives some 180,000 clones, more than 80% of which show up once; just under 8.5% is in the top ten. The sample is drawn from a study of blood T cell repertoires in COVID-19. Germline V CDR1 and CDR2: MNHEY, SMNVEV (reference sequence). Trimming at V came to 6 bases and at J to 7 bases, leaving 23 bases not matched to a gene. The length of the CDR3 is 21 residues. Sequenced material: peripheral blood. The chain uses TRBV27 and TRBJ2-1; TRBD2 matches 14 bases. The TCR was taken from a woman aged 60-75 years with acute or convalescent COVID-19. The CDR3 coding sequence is TGTGCCAGCAGCCGAATTAGGGTGACTAGCGGGAGGGGTATCAATCGAAATGAGCAGTTCTTC. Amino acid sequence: CASSRIRVTSGRGINRNEQFF.